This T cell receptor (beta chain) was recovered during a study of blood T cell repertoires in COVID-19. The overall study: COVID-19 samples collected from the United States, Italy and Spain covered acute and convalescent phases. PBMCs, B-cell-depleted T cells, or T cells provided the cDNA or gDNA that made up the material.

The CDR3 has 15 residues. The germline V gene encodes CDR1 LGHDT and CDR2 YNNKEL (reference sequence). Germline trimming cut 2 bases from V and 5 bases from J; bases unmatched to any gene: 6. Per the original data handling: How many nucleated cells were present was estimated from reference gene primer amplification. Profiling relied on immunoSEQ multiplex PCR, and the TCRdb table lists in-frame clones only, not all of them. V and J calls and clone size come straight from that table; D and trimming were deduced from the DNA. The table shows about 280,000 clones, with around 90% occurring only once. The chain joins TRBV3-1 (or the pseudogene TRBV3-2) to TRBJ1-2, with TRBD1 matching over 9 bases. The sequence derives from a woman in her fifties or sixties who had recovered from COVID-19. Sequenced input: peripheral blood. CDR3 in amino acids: CASSQWTGDRYGYTF. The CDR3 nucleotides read TGTGCCAGCAGCCAATGGACAGGGGATCGGTATGGCTACACCTTC.